A single sample is the source of the 3 T cell receptor beta chains below, sequenced in a study of beta chain features in type 1 diabetes. The authors reverse transcribed all of the isolated RNA, so sequencing captured expressed TCRB transcripts. The table came from immunoSEQ multiplex PCR; TCRdb's copy has only in-frame clones and leaves some out. This table has 250,000 or so clones, around a quarter appearing once. Sequencing was carried out using central memory CD4+ T cells from blood. The source of these receptors is a man aged 25 to 40 in good health.

In its sample, this clone was seen a few times. J is TRBJ2-1 and V is TRBV25-1; the match to TRBD2 covers 14 bases. The CDR3 extends over 18 amino acids. J was trimmed by 8 bases and V by 4 bases; bases with no gene match: 13. CDR1 is MGHDK and CDR2 is SYGVNS in the germline V gene. The CDR3 DNA follows: TGTGCCAGCAGTGGGGGACTAGCGGGAGTTCCTGCGGTAGATGAGCAGTTCTTC. Its translation is CASSGGLAGVPAVDEQFF.

The CDR3 nucleotides are TGTGCCAGCAGCTTCGGGAAGGGTGCGGCTGAAGCTTTCTTT. This encodes CASSFGKGAAEAFF. The chain combines TRBV7-9 with TRBJ1-1, with D uncertain. CDR3 length equals 14 residues. CDR1 is SEHNR and CDR2 is FQNEAQ in the germline V gene (reference sequence). Trimming took 3 bases from V and 6 from J, leaving 14 bases between them.

This clone was seen a few times. The chain couples TRBV10-3 to TRBJ1-1; 9 positions agree with TRBD1. CDR1 is ENHRY and CDR2 is SYGVKD in the germline V gene. The CDR3 is 15 amino acids. The trim removed 4 bases at V and 7 bases at J, leaving 10 bases unmatched. The CDR3 loop is CAISALGGTGNEAFF. CDR3 nucleotide sequence: TGTGCCATCAGTGCGTTGGGCGGGACAGGGAATGAAGCTTTCTTT.